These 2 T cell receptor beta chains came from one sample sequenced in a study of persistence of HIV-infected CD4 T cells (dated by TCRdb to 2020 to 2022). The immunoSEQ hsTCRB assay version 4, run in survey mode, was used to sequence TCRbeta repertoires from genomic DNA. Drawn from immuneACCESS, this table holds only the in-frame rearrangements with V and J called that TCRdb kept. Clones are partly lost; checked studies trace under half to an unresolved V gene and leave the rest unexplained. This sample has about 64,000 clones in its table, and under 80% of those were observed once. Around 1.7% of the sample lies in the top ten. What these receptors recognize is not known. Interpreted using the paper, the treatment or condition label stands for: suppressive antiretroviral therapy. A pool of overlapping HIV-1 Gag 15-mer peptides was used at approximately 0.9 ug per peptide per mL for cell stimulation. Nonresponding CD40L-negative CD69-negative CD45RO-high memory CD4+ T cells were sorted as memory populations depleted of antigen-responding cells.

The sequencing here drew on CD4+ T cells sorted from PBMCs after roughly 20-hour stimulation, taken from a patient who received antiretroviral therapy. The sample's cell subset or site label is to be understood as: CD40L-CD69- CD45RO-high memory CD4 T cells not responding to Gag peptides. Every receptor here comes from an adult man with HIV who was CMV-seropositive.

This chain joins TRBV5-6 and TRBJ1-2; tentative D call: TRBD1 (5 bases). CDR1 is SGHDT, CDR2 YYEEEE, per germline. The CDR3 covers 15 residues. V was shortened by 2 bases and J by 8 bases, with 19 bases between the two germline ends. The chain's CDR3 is CASSLGTLGGNGYTF. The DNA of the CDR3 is TGTGCCAGCAGCTTAGGGACCCTCGGGGGGAACGGCTACACCTTC.

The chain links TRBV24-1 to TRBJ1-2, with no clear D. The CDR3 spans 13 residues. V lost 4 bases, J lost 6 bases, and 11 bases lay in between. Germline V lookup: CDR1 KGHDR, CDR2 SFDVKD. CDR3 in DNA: TGTGCCACCAGTGAGACATTGTACGATGGCTACACCTTC. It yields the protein CATSETLYDGYTF.